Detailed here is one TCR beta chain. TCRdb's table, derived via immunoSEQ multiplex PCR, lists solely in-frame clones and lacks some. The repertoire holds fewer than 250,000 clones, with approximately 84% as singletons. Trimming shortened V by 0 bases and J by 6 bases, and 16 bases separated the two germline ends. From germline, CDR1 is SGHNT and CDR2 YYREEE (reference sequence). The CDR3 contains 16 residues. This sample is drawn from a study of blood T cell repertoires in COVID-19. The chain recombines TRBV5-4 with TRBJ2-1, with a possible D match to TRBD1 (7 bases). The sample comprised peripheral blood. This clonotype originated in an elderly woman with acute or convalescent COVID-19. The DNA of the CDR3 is TGTGCCAGCAGCTTGGGGGTGGCAGGGGGAGGCAATGAGCAGTTCTTC. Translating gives CASSLGVAGGGNEQFF.